This TCR beta chain was documented in a study of cytomegalovirus exposure and HLA in healthy donors. Concerning this clone: Antigen: not known.

Whole-study findings and limits: Among TCR beta chains, those listed as cytomegalovirus-associated numbered fewer than 200. Later work found that TCR association rates differed between HLA loci; DRB1 had the most and HLA-C the fewest.

It was with 60 Vbeta and 13 Jbeta primers that the PCR ran. Measured with immunoSEQ multiplex PCR; TCRdb has only the in-frame clones, and not every one. Of 150,000 or so clones listed, roughly 10% are singletons. Germline-derived CDR1 and CDR2 are LGHNA and YNFKEQ. The V end lost 4 bases, the J end lost 4 bases, and 16 bases lay between the germline ends. This CDR3 comprises 15 residues. The chain joins TRBV4-2 to TRBJ1-2; D ambiguous. The receptor was derived from a man aged 50 to 60 in good health and CMV-seronegative. Sequencing was performed on PBMCs. The CDR3 DNA reads TGTGCCAGCAGCCTTAAGACACGAGCTGTCTATGGCTACACCTTC. Its translation is CASSLKTRAVYGYTF.